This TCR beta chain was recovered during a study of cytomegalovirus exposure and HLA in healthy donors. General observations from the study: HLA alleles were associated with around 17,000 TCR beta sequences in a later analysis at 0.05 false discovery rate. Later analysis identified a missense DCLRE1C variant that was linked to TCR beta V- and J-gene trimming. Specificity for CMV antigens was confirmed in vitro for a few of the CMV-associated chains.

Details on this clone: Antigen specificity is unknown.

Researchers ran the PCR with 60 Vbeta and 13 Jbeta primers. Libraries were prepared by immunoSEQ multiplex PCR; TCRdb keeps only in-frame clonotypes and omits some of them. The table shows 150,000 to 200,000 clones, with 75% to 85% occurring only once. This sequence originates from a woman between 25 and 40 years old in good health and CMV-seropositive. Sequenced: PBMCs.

CDR3 protein: CASSQGLAVNTGELFF. The CDR3 DNA reads as TGCGCCAGCAGCCAAGGGCTAGCGGTGAACACCGGGGAGCTGTTTTTT. The chain has TRBV4-1 and TRBJ2-2; 7 bases line up with TRBD2. Germline loops: CDR1 MGHRA, CDR2 YSYEKL. V shed 1 base, J shed 1 base, and the junction held 3 bases outside the gene matches. The CDR3 contains 16 residues.